The 20 T cell receptor beta chains given below trace back to one sample, sequenced in a study of OX40 agonist ivuxolimab in advanced cancers. The assay was immunoSEQ multiplex PCR, and TCRdb's table has in-frame clones only and misses some. The repertoire has about 40,000 clones, around 87% of them found once; the top ten carry 3% to 4%. Sequenced here: CD4+ or CD8+ T cells sorted from blood, sampled in a trial of the OX40 agonist ivuxolimab. These receptors were obtained from an adult with an advanced solid tumor such as melanoma, head and neck, liver or kidney cancer.

The chain joins TRBV30 to TRBJ1-5, with TRBD1 identical over 12 bases. This CDR3 has 16 amino acids. Trimming removed 6 bases from V and 2 bases from J; junction bases left unmatched: 8. The germline V gene has CDR1 GTSNPN and CDR2 SVGIG (reference sequence). The DNA of the CDR3 is TGTGCCTGTAGGGACAGGGGGCGCGGGGGCAATCAGCCCCAGCATTTT. Translation gives CACRDRGRGGNQPQHF.

This chain joins TRBV2 and TRBJ2-1; 10 bases fit TRBD2. This CDR3 has 14 residues. In germline, CDR1 is SNHLY, CDR2 FYNNEI. V was clipped by 10 bases and J by 9 bases; unmatched bases: 12. The CDR3 sequence is CATKEASGSTEQFF. CDR3 DNA sequence: TGTGCCACCAAGGAGGCTAGCGGGAGCACTGAGCAGTTCTTC.

The rearrangement uses TRBV11-3 and TRBJ1-1; D is undetermined. In germline, CDR1 is SGHNT, CDR2 YENEEA. The CDR3 length is 14 residues. V was trimmed by 5 bases and J by 0 bases, leaving 10 bases between them. CDR3 loop: CASSLDRVNTEAFF. The CDR3 DNA follows: TGTGCCAGCAGCCTCGATCGGGTGAACACTGAAGCTTTCTTT.

This chain uses TRBV18 with TRBJ2-5; D is undetermined. This CDR3 spans 13 amino acids. Trimming left V 6 bases short and J 5 bases short, with 13 bases between. Germline V gives CDR1 KGHSH, CDR2 LQKENI. The CDR3 region has the DNA TGTGCCAGCTCTCCCTTTAGATCGGAGACCCAGTACTTC. This gives the protein CASSPFRSETQYF.

This rearrangement joins TRBV7-8 to TRBJ2-7; D may be TRBD1 (5 bases). Germline-derived CDR1 and CDR2 are SGHVS and FQNEAQ. The CDR3 has 15 residues. V was clipped by 4 bases and J by 2 bases, with 15 bases between them. CDR3: CASSYYKGNAYEQYF. The DNA of the CDR3 is TGTGCCAGCAGCTATTATAAGGGGAACGCCTACGAGCAGTACTTC.

This clone was observed a single time. The CDR3 nucleotides read TGTGCCATCAGGGACACCATGGGGCAAGAGACCCAGTACTTC. Translated: CAIRDTMGQETQYF. The rearrangement joins TRBV10-3 to TRBJ2-5; a weak D match, TRBD1 (5 bases). Trimming removed 6 bases at V and 2 bases at J, with 13 bases between. Germline V gives CDR1 ENHRY, CDR2 SYGVKD. This CDR3 contains 14 residues.

This chain connects TRBV10-3 to TRBJ1-6; tentative D call: TRBD1 (6 bases). Germline assignment: CDR1 ENHRY and CDR2 SYGVKD. This CDR3 spans 19 amino acids. V shed 0 bases and J shed 6 bases, with 21 bases lying between them. Here the CDR3 reads CAISESNLLQGWSNSPLHF. The CDR3 DNA reads TGTGCCATCAGTGAGTCGAATCTGTTACAGGGATGGAGTAATTCACCCCTCCACTTT.

The V gene is TRBV27, the J gene TRBJ2-1, with 13 bases lining up with TRBD2. Germline V gene sequence: CDR1 MNHEY, CDR2 SMNVEV (reference sequence). After removal of 4 bases from V and 7 bases from J, the junction contained 1 base not matched to a gene. The CDR3 spans 14 residues. The CDR3 DNA reads TGTGCCAGCAGTTGGACTAGCGGGAGAAATGAGCAGTTCTTC. Translation gives CASSWTSGRNEQFF.

The rearrangement joins TRBV5-4 to TRBJ2-7; possible D gene TRBD2, 6 bases. Trimming took off 0 bases at V and 0 bases at J, with 22 bases between the two ends. CDR1 is SGHNT and CDR2 is YYREEE in the germline V gene (reference sequence). This CDR3 contains 19 residues. CDR3 sequence reads: CASSLDGGLFLASSYEQYF. The CDR3 nucleotides are TGTGCCAGCAGCTTGGACGGGGGACTTTTTCTCGCTTCCTCCTACGAGCAGTACTTC.

The chain is built from TRBV9 and TRBJ2-2; TRBD2 is a possible D gene (6 bases). The CDR3 loop spans 16 amino acids. Germline V gene data show CDR1 as SGDLS and CDR2 as YYNGEE. V dropped 4 bases and J dropped 1 base, with 14 bases sitting between them. CDR3 sequence: CASSSRLGLNTGELFF. The CDR3 coding sequence is TGTGCCAGCAGCTCGAGACTAGGACTGAACACCGGGGAGCTGTTTTTT.

V and J are TRBV11-3 and TRBJ2-7; D not resolved. V was pared by 3 bases and J by 7 bases, with 7 bases between. Germline V gene sequence: CDR1 SGHNT, CDR2 YENEEA. The CDR3 covers 11 residues. CDR3 amino acids: CASSFLSEQYF. The CDR3 DNA sequence: TGTGCCAGCAGCTTTTTAAGTGAGCAGTACTTC.

This clone has only a few counts. The rearrangement links TRBV18 to TRBJ2-1, with TRBD1 as a possible D gene (6 bases). V was trimmed by 3 bases and J by 2 bases, leaving 14 bases between them. This CDR3 is 16 amino acids long. Germline V lookup: CDR1 KGHSH, CDR2 LQKENI. The CDR3: CASSPAGTSPYNEQFF. The DNA of the CDR3 is TGTGCCAGCTCACCGGCCGGGACATCGCCCTACAATGAGCAGTTCTTC.

The chain links TRBV14 to TRBJ2-1; D could derive from TRBD1 or TRBD2 (6 bases each). The CDR3 spans 13 residues. Trimming pared 4 bases from V and 15 bases from J, leaving 19 bases between. Germline lookup yields CDR1 SGHDN and CDR2 FVKESK. The CDR3, as DNA: TGTGCCAGCAGCCTAACGTTGGGGGGCCGGCGGTTCTTC. This gives the protein CASSLTLGGRRFF. Full variable domain (remainder filled in from reference TRBV14 and TRBJ2-1): EAGVTQFPSHSVIEKGQTVTLRCDPISGHDNLYWYRRVMGKEIKFLLHFVKESKQDESGMPNNRFLAERTGGTYSTLKVQPAELEDSGVYFCASSLTLGGRRFFGPGTRLTVL.

The CDR3 bases are TGTGCCAGCAGAAAGAGGAACACTGAAGCTTTCTTT. The encoded protein is CASRKRNTEAFF. The chain links TRBV6-5 to TRBJ1-1; D is undetermined. Trimming left V 6 bases short and J 1 base short, with 6 bases between. The germline V gene encodes CDR1 MNHEY and CDR2 SVGAGI. This CDR3 contains 12 residues.

The gene calls are TRBV18 and TRBJ1-1; D remains ambiguous. The CDR3 has 14 amino acids. The V end lost 3 bases, the J end lost 0 bases, and 8 bases lay between the germline ends. Per germline, CDR1 KGHSH and CDR2 LQKENI. For the CDR3, the DNA is TGTGCCAGCTCACCGCAGACGGTGAACACTGAAGCTTTCTTT. Translating it yields CASSPQTVNTEAFF.

The chain combines TRBV6-6 with TRBJ2-7, with 8 bases lining up with TRBD1. Germline V gene lookup returns CDR1 MNHNY and CDR2 SVGAGI (reference sequence). The V gene end was trimmed by 4 bases and the J gene end by 0 bases; junction bases not matched to a gene: 5. The CDR3 length is 15 residues. In nucleotides, the CDR3 is TGTGCCAGCAGTTCCCCGGACAGGGCCTCCTACGAGCAGTACTTC. Translating gives CASSSPDRASYEQYF.

The chain employs TRBV6-6 and TRBJ2-7; 8 bases map to TRBD1. The CDR3 is made up of 14 amino acids. Trimming at V came to 5 bases and at J to 4 bases, leaving 7 bases not matched to a gene. CDR1 is MNHNY and CDR2 is SVGAGI in the germline V gene (reference sequence). The chain's CDR3 is CASSTPTGEYEQYF. CDR3 sequence (DNA): TGTGCCAGCAGTACCCCGACAGGGGAATACGAGCAGTACTTC.

V usage is TRBV28 and J usage is TRBJ1-2, with TRBD1 matching 7 bases. The V and J ends lost 2 bases and 6 bases, in that order; junction bases with no gene match: 6. The germline V gene has CDR1 MDHEN and CDR2 SYDVKM. The CDR3 is 14 residues long. CDR3 loop: CASSLDRTGNGYTF. In nucleotides, the CDR3 is TGTGCCAGCAGTTTAGATAGGACAGGTAATGGCTACACCTTC.

Concerning this clone: Other nucleotide sequences from this sample produce the same CDR3. The chain has TRBV7-2 and TRBJ2-7; D unclear. V shed 1 base and J shed 7 bases, with 8 bases lying between them. The CDR3 contains 12 residues. The germline V gene has CDR1 SGHTA and CDR2 FQGNSA. The chain's CDR3 is CASSLGRGEQYF. In DNA form, the CDR3 reads TGTGCCAGCAGCTTAGGCCGAGGTGAGCAGTACTTC.

CDR3 residues: CASSPQGRTNEKLFF. CDR3 DNA sequence: TGCGCCAGCAGCCCGCAGGGGCGAACTAATGAAAAACTGTTTTTT. This chain links TRBV4-3 with TRBJ1-4; TRBD1 is a possible D gene (6 bases). Trimming removed 4 bases at V and 1 base at J, with 10 bases between. The CDR3 is 15 residues long. Germline CDR1 is LGHNA and CDR2 is YSLEER.